Listed below are T cell receptor beta chains from one sample, sequenced in a study of blood T cells in healthy people across ages. TCRdb re-analysed the 5' RACE reads in MiXCR, keeping a single row per CDR3 protein. The top ten clones hold roughly 3.7% of a sample with over 600,000 distinct CDR3 sequences, around a fifth of them seen once. The sample was blood. Every receptor here comes from a man in his 70s in good health. Both conserved end residues are trimmed from each CDR3. D genes are given only for firm matches. For some rows the clone size is stated as once, few or many, or as a class when expanded; others skip it.

.,TRBD2,TRBJ2-7,11,TRBV14,ASSVSGAYKQY
many,TRBD1,TRBJ1-6,13,TRBV5-1,ASSLGQGNNSPLH
.,TRBD2,TRBJ2-5,12,TRBV5-1,ASSLTASGETQY
.,.,TRBJ2-7,11,TRBV20-1,SARAYNSYEQY
few,TRBD1,TRBJ1-3,14,TRBV10-3,AISETGGISGNTIY
.,.,TRBJ2-1,11,TRBV4-1,ASSQLENNEQF
.,.,TRBJ2-7,12,TRBV2,ASSEASQSYEQY
few,TRBD2,TRBJ2-1,15,TRBV3-1,ASSQPLAGGPWNEQF
many,.,TRBJ1-5,12,TRBV20-1,SAPDSAGGQPQH
few,.,TRBJ1-1,13,TRBV18,ASSPMDIQNTEAF
.,TRBD1,TRBJ2-5,12,TRBV20-1,SGSGQGYQETQY
.,TRBD1,TRBJ2-7,12,TRBV5-1,ASSLRQGFYEQY
many,.,TRBJ2-7,10,TRBV12-5,ASGRDSYEQY
few,TRBD1,TRBJ2-2,15,TRBV10-3,AISRAAPGQGSGELF
few,TRBD2,TRBJ2-3,15,TRBV3-1,ASSLPSGRVGVDTQY
many,TRBD1,TRBJ2-7,13,TRBV6-2/TRBV6-3,ASSYSTGGSYEQY
few,.,.,10,TRBV20-1,SAKGLRGEQY
.,TRBD2,TRBJ2-1,14,TRBV5-1,ASSLGGLAGIDEQF
.,TRBD2,TRBJ2-3,16,TRBV15,ATSRGGTSGLSTDTQY
.,.,TRBJ2-2,13,TRBV21-1,ASIIATGHAGELF
many,.,TRBJ2-1,13,TRBV3-1,ASSQGSSPYNEQF
few,TRBD1,TRBJ1-2,13,TRBV3-1,ASSNSGTENYGYT
.,.,TRBJ2-1,9,TRBV11-2,ASSGVDEQF
few,TRBD1,TRBJ2-1,14,TRBV7-6,ASSLVQGSSYNEQF
.,TRBD1,TRBJ2-1,14,TRBV9,ASSVVWTGDKNEQF
.,TRBD2,TRBJ2-7,12,TRBV6-2/TRBV6-3,ASSYSLAAVEQY
many,.,TRBJ2-1,14,TRBV7-3,ASSLGGWWPYNEQF
many,TRBD1,TRBJ2-7,12,TRBV28,ASSPRDRGYEQY
many,.,TRBJ1-4,12,TRBV10-3,ASRPGTEYEKLF
.,.,TRBJ2-7,12,TRBV11-2,ASSLEVTAYEQY
.,TRBD2,TRBJ2-5,13,TRBV12-3/TRBV12-4,ASSISGRGLWEQY
.,.,TRBJ2-7,13,TRBV27,ASSHTPTDLYEQY
many,TRBD1,TRBJ2-7,12,TRBV9,ASSPGTENYEQY
few,TRBD2,TRBJ2-7,14,TRBV27,ASSPDREGLWYERY
.,TRBD2,.,16,TRBV27,ASSSTFGLAGSLYEQY
many,.,TRBJ1-2,11,TRBV12-3/TRBV12-4,ASSPQVNYGYT
.,TRBD1,.,10,TRBV7-9,ASRGTGNEQF
few,.,TRBJ1-3,9,TRBV2,ASQEADTIY
.,.,TRBJ2-3,19,TRBV15,ATSRESVGGRTQGLADTQY
few,TRBD2,.,13,TRBV20-1,SARDSGRGNNEQF
few,.,TRBJ2-3,12,TRBV27,ASSLLGRPDTQY
.,.,.,12,TRBV7-3,ASSPHAGSYEQY
.,.,.,14,TRBV2,ASSENWSVGSYEQY
.,.,.,11,TRBV3-1,ASSQETGSEQY
.,TRBD2,TRBJ2-5,14,TRBV5-1,ASSLEASGAQETQY
many,TRBD1,TRBJ2-7,13,TRBV7-8,ASSMPGQGQFEQY
.,TRBD1,TRBJ2-5,13,TRBV7-9,ASSLSSTGQETQY
many,.,TRBJ2-1,13,TRBV5-1,ASSLAGQGYNEQF
few,TRBD2,TRBJ2-1,15,TRBV19,ASSTMGGTNSYNEQF
.,.,TRBJ2-7,12,TRBV3-1,ASSQGSKVHEQY
.,.,TRBJ2-6,15,TRBV4-3,ASSQDLLLSGANVLT
few,.,TRBJ2-1,13,TRBV5-1,ASSLRDIAYNEQF
.,TRBD2,TRBJ2-1,12,TRBV6-1,ASSGRTSGSEQF
few,TRBD2,TRBJ2-1,13,TRBV5-1,ASSPRSSGSHEQF
.,.,TRBJ2-3,11,TRBV27,ASSLWSTDTQY